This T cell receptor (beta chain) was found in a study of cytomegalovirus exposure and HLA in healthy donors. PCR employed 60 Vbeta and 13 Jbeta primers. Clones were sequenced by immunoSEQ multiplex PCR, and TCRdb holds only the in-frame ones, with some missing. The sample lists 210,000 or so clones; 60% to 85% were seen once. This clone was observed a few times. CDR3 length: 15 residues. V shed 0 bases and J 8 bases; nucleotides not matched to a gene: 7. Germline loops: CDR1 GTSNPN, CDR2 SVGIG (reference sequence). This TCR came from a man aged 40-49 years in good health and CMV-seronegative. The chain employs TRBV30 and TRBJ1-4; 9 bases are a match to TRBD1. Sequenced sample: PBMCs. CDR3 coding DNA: TGTGCCTGGAGTGTACAGGGGGCAGGGACCGAAAAACTGTTTTTT. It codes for CAWSVQGAGTEKLFF.